What follows are 19 T cell receptor beta chains derived from one specimen sequenced in a study of blood T cell repertoires in COVID-19. The method was immunoSEQ multiplex PCR; TCRdb's version includes in-frame clones alone and lacks a portion of them. Among nearly 90,000 clones listed, around 91% were seen once. Sequencing was carried out using peripheral blood. These receptors originate from a man aged 18 to 30 with COVID-19, enrolled during active disease.

This chain uses TRBV6-5 with TRBJ2-2; D perhaps matches TRBD1 (5 bases). The CDR3 is 12 amino acids. Germline V gene data show CDR1 as MNHEY and CDR2 as SVGAGI. V was cut by 6 bases and J by 7 bases, with 9 bases left in between. The CDR3 region has the DNA TGTGCCAGCAGCCTCAGGGACGGGGAGCTGTTTTTT. Its translation: CASSLRDGELFF.

The chain's CDR3 is CASSLTLRYNEQFF. CDR3 in DNA: TGTGCCAGCAGCTTAACTCTTCGTTACAATGAGCAGTTCTTC. The chain employs TRBV11-2 and TRBJ2-1; D is uncertain. From germline, CDR1 is SGHAT and CDR2 FQNNGV. V was clipped by 2 bases and J by 4 bases, with 9 bases between them. The CDR3 is 14 residues long.

This chain's CDR3 is CASSQEGNSGSSQFF. The CDR3 DNA follows: TGCGCCAGCAGCCAAGAGGGGAATAGCGGGAGTTCACAGTTCTTC. The J gene is TRBJ2-1, the V gene TRBV4-3; 9 bases are shared with TRBD2. This CDR3 comprises 15 residues. Germline V gene data show CDR1 as LGHNA and CDR2 as YSLEER. The trim removed 0 bases at V and 13 bases at J, leaving 10 bases unmatched.

DNA of the CDR3: TGTGCCAGCAGCTTGGATCCTAGCGGGAACTACGAGCAGTACTTC. It is translated as CASSLDPSGNYEQYF. This rearrangement joins TRBV5-4 to TRBJ2-7, with 9 bases matching TRBD2. CDR1 is SGHNT, CDR2 YYREEE, per germline (reference sequence). V was clipped by 0 bases and J by 3 bases; unmatched bases: 4. This CDR3 spans 15 amino acids.

The chain is built from TRBV24-1 and TRBJ2-2; tentative D call: TRBD1 (7 bases). The CDR3 runs to 15 residues. The ends were cut back, 5 bases at V and 6 bases at J, with 15 bases in the middle. In germline, CDR1 is KGHDR, CDR2 SFDVKD. The DNA of the CDR3 is TGTGCCACCAGTGGCAGGGGGGCTGTTGCCGGGGAGCTGTTTTTT. Protein sequence: CATSGRGAVAGELFF.

This chain links TRBV5-1 with TRBJ2-7, with a weak D call TRBD1 (6 bases). Germline assignment: CDR1 SGHRS and CDR2 YFSETQ. Trimming pared 3 bases from V and 4 bases from J, leaving 23 bases between. This CDR3 is 17 amino acids long. The CDR3 sequence is CASSSYNRAQLLYEQYF. CDR3 nucleotides: TGCGCCAGCAGCTCGTACAACAGGGCGCAATTACTATACGAGCAGTACTTC.

The rearrangement uses TRBV7-8 and TRBJ1-6; D is perhaps TRBD1 (5 bases). Deletions cut 5 bases from V and 5 bases from J, with 13 bases between. Germline-derived CDR1 and CDR2 are SGHVS and FQNEAQ. The CDR3 is 15 amino acids. CDR3 residues: CASSGETGNNSPLHF. The CDR3 nucleotides are TGTGCCAGCAGCGGGGAAACAGGCAATAATTCACCCCTCCACTTT.

The rearrangement joins TRBV2 to TRBJ2-5; 9 bases map to TRBD2. Germline-derived CDR1 and CDR2 are SNHLY and FYNNEI. CDR3 size: 15 residues. V dropped 3 bases and J dropped 4; count of bases not matched to a gene: 6. The CDR3 DNA is TGTGCCAGCAGTGATCTAGCGGGAACCGCAGAGACCCAGTACTTC. Translation: CASSDLAGTAETQYF.

The chain is built from TRBV5-4 and TRBJ2-3; 7 bases map to TRBD2. CDR3 length equals 14 residues. Germline trimming cut 4 bases from V and 4 bases from J; bases unmatched to any gene: 6. Germline V gene sequence: CDR1 SGHNT, CDR2 YYREEE (reference sequence). The CDR3 loop is CASSAETSADTQYF. The CDR3 DNA follows: TGTGCCAGCAGCGCGGAAACTAGCGCAGATACGCAGTATTTT.

Comment on this clone: At one boundary the junction diverges from the germline segment, which might be a read error. The chain joins TRBV6-5 to TRBJ1-4; a possible D gene is TRBD1 (6 bases). This CDR3 contains 15 residues. CDR1 MNHEY and CDR2 SVGAGI come from the germline V gene. CDR3 nucleotide sequence: TGTGCCAGCAGTCAACAGGGACCATCTAATGAAAAACTGCTTTTT. It is translated as CASSQQGPSNEKLLF.

The chain links TRBV2 to TRBJ2-5, with 8 bases fitting TRBD1. The trim removed 6 bases at V and 2 bases at J, leaving 5 bases unmatched. Germline CDR1 SNHLY, CDR2 FYNNEI. The CDR3 is made up of 14 amino acids. CDR3 coding DNA: TGTGCCAGCAGGGACAGGGCCCTTCAAGAGACCCAGTACTTC. Its protein is CASRDRALQETQYF.

The chain couples TRBV27 to TRBJ2-3, with 9 bases aligning to TRBD2. The CDR3 spans 14 residues. V shed 5 bases and J 4 bases; nucleotides not matched to a gene: 4. Germline V gives CDR1 MNHEY, CDR2 SMNVEV (reference sequence). CDR3 sequence reads: CASSRAGGSDTQYF. The CDR3 DNA follows: TGTGCCAGCAGTAGGGCGGGAGGGTCAGATACGCAGTATTTT.

This chain connects TRBV5-3 to TRBJ2-2; 7 nucleotides align to TRBD1. TRBV5-3 is assigned to the ORF class and has an uncertain function. V shed 0 bases and J 13 bases; nucleotides not matched to a gene: 6. CDR3 size: 13 residues. Here the CDR3 DNA reads TGTGCCAGAAGCTTGGCGAGGGGGCGCAGGCTGTTTTTT. Its protein product is CARSLARGRRLFF.

The gene calls are TRBV27 and TRBJ1-1; D unresolved. The CDR3 sequence is 16 residues long. The germline CDR1 and CDR2 sequences are MNHEY and SMNVEV (reference sequence). Trimming stripped 3 bases from V and 1 base from J, with 15 bases between. CDR3 loop: CASSFPPGGRNTEAFF. The CDR3 nucleotides read TGTGCCAGCAGTTTCCCCCCGGGAGGCCGGAACACTGAAGCTTTCTTT.

This chain connects TRBV7-9 to TRBJ2-3; a weak D match, TRBD2 (5 bases). Germline V gives CDR1 SEHNR, CDR2 FQNEAQ (reference sequence). Trimming took off 1 base at V and 0 bases at J, with 11 bases between the two ends. This CDR3 has 16 residues. In nucleotides, the CDR3 is TGTGCCAGCAGCTTAGGAAGCGGCCGTAGCACAGATACGCAGTATTTT. It codes for CASSLGSGRSTDTQYF. Drawing the rest from reference TRBV7-9 and TRBJ2-3, the complete variable domain is DTGVSQNPRHKITKRGQNVTFRCDPISEHNRLYWYRQTLGQGPEFLTYFQNEAQLEKSRLLSDRFSAERPKGSFSTLEIQRTEQGDSAMYLCASSLGSGRSTDTQYFGPGTRLTVL.

This chain joins TRBV4-2 and TRBJ2-5; 11 bases map to TRBD2. There are 18 residues in the CDR3. The trim removed 4 bases at V and 0 bases at J, leaving 10 bases unmatched. CDR1 is LGHNA, CDR2 YNFKEQ, per germline. The CDR3 loop is CASSPKSPGLADQETQYF. The CDR3 coding sequence is TGTGCCAGCAGCCCAAAATCCCCGGGACTAGCGGACCAAGAGACCCAGTACTTC.

The DNA for the CDR3 is TGCGCCAGCAGCCGGAACCCGGGACAGGGAGGGGATGAGCAGTTCTTC. This sequence encodes CASSRNPGQGGDEQFF. The rearrangement links TRBV4-3 to TRBJ2-1, with TRBD1 matching over 9 bases. Trimming cost V 4 bases and J 8 bases; bases outside gene matches: 12. Germline assignment: CDR1 LGHNA and CDR2 YSLEER. The CDR3 covers 16 residues.

This clone was detected once. The chain joins TRBV28 to TRBJ1-1; D is unclear. The ends were cut back, 7 bases at V and 4 bases at J, with 7 bases in the middle. CDR1 and CDR2 from the germline V gene are MDHEN and SYDVKM. This CDR3 has 11 amino acids. DNA for the CDR3: TGTGCCAGCACGACGGGCACTGAAGCTTTCTTT. This encodes CASTTGTEAFF.

The chain employs TRBV12-5 and TRBJ2-1; 7 nucleotides line up with TRBD2. Trimming took 0 bases from V and 0 from J; bases not matched to a gene: 5. Germline loops: CDR1 LGHNT, CDR2 FRNRAP. The length of the CDR3 is 17 residues. Written as DNA, the CDR3 is TGTGCTAGTGGTTTGGTACTGGGCGGGAGCTCCTACAATGAGCAGTTCTTC. Protein sequence: CASGLVLGGSSYNEQFF.